The clone carrying this T cell receptor (beta chain) appeared once. The antigen remains undetermined. This sample is part of a study of glioma-infiltrating T cells. Study-wide findings and caveats: Above-expected tissue-blood divergence occurred in all gliomas, most in low-grade ones. CDR3 overlap between tissue and blood was very small.

CDR1 is MNHEY and CDR2 is SMNVEV in the germline V gene (reference sequence). CDR3 length: 14 amino acids. Trimming pared 3 bases from V and 6 bases from J, leaving 13 bases between. Amplification of TCR alpha and beta CDR3 regions from RNA used iRepertoire nested multiplex PCR. Input was 100-400 ng of tissue mRNA or PBMC total RNA. TCRdb used MiXCR to reprocess the multiplex PCR reads, holding one entry per CDR3 protein. The data show about 89,000 distinct CDR3 sequences, about 23% seen once. The receptor's source is a human donor with low-grade glioma or glioblastoma, undergoing nonglioma brain surgery, or in good health (not recorded which). This rearrangement joins TRBV27 to TRBJ2-3; either TRBD1 or TRBD2 may supply D (5 bases each). What was sequenced was glioma tissue, nonneoplastic brain tissue, or PBMCs (not recorded which). In nucleotides, the CDR3 is TGTGCCAGCAGTTTCCGGGGCAGAGGGGATACGCAGTATTTT. Protein sequence: CASSFRGRGDTQYF.